This section outlines one T cell receptor beta chain sequence together with its context. With 60 Vbeta and 13 Jbeta primers, the PCR was carried out. Repertoires were generated with immunoSEQ multiplex PCR, while TCRdb's copy carries only in-frame clones and drops some. The top ten clones hold less than 0.4% of a sample with under 200,000 clones, roughly 90% of them seen once. The data were taken from a study of cytomegalovirus exposure and HLA in healthy donors. Germline V gene lookup returns CDR1 MNHNS and CDR2 SASEGT. CDR3 size: 12 residues. The germline V and J ends were trimmed by 4 bases and 9 bases, with 10 bases remaining between them.

The rearrangement joins TRBV6-1 to TRBJ2-1, with D possibly matching TRBD1 (5 bases). This TCR came from a woman aged 25 to 39 in good health and CMV-seronegative. Specimen: PBMCs. CDR3 in amino acids: CASSVDMIEQFF. The DNA for the CDR3 is TGTGCCAGCAGTGTGGACATGATTGAGCAGTTCTTC.